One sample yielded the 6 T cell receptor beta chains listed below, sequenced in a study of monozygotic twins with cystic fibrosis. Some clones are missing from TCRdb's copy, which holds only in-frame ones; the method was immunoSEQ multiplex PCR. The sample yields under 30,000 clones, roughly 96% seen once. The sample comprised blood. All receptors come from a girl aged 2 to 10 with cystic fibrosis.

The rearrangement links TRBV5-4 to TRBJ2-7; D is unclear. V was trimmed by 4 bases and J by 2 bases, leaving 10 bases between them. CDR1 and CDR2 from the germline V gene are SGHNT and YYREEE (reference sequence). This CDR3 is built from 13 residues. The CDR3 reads CASSLRGAYEQYF. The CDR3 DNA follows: TGTGCCAGCAGCCTCAGAGGAGCCTACGAGCAGTACTTC.

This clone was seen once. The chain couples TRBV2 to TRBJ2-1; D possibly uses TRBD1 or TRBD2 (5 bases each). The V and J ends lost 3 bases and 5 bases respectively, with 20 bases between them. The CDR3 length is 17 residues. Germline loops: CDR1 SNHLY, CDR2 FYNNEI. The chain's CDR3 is CASSERDPWSSNNEQFF. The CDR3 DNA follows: TGTGCCAGCAGTGAGAGGGACCCGTGGAGTTCCAACAATGAGCAGTTCTTC.

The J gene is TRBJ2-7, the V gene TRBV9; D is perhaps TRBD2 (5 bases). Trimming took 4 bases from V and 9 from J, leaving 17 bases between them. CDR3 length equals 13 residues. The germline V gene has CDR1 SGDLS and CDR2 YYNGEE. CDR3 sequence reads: CASSPVLGARQYF. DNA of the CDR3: TGTGCCAGCAGCCCCGTTTTGGGAGCCAGGCAGTACTTC.

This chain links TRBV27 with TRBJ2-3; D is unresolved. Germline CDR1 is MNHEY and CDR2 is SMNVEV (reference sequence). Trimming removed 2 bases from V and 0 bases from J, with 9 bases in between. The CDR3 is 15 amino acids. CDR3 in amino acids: CASSLLSSSTDTQYF. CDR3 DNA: TGTGCCAGCAGTTTACTGAGCTCAAGCACAGATACGCAGTATTTT.

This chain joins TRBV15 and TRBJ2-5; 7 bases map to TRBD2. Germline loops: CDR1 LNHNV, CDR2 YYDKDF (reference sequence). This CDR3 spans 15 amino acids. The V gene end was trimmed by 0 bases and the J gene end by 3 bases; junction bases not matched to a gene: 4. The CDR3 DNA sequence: TGTGCCACCAGCAGAGATCGGGGGAGGGAAGAGACCCAGTACTTC. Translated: CATSRDRGREETQYF. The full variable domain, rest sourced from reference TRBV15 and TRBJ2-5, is DAMVIQNPRYQVTQFGKPVTLSCSQTLNHNVMYWYQQKSSQAPKLLFHYYDKDFNNEADTPDNFQSRRPNTSFCFLDIRSPGLGDTAMYLCATSRDRGREETQYFGPGTRLLVL.

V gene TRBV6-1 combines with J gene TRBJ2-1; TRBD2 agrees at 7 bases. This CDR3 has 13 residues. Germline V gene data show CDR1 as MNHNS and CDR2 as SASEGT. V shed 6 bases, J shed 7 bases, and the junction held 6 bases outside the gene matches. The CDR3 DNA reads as TGTGCCAGCAGGGGGGGGGTTCAGAATGAGCAGTTCTTC. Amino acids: CASRGGVQNEQFF.